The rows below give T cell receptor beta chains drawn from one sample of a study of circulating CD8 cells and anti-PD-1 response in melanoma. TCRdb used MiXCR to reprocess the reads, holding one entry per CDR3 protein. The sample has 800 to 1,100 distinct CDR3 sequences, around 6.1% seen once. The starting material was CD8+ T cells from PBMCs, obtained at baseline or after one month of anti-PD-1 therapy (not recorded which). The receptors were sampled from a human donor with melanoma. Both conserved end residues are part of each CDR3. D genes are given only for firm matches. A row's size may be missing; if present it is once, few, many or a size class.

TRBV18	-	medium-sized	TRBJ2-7	TGTGCCAGCTCACCCGACAGGAGGGAGTCCTACGAGCAGTACTTC	CASSPDRRESYEQYF
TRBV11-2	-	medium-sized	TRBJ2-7	TGTGCCAGCAGCTTAGCCGCAGATGCGAGTGCCTACGAGCAGTACTTC	CASSLAADASAYEQYF
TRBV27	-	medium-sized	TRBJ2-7	TGTGCCAGCAGTACCCCGACAGGCCCTAACTCCTACGAGCAGTACTTC	CASSTPTGPNSYEQYF
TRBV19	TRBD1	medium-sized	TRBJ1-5	TGTGCCAGACCCGGGACAGGGCATCAGCCCCAGCATTTT	CARPGTGHQPQHF
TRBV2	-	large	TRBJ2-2	TGTGCCAGCATGCAGTTCACGGGGGAGCTGTTTTTT	CASMQFTGELFF
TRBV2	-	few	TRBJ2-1	TGTGCCAGCAGTCAAAAGGGGATGCCCTACAATGAGCAGTTCTTC	CASSQKGMPYNEQFF
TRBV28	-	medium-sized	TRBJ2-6	TGTGCCAGCAGTTTAAAGGCCTTCGCGGGGGCCAACGTCCTGACTTTC	CASSLKAFAGANVLTF
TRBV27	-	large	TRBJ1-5	TGTGCCAGCAGTTTAAGTGGAACGGATTATCAGCCCCAGCATTTT	CASSLSGTDYQPQHF
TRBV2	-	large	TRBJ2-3	TGTGCCAGCAGATATCCGGGGGCAGATACGCAGTATTTT	CASRYPGADTQYF
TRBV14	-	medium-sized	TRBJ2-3	TGTGCCAGCAGCCAAGGGAGCGTTTTCGACACAGATACGCAGTATTTT	CASSQGSVFDTDTQYF
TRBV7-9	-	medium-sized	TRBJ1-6	TGTGCCAGCAGCTCCCCAGAGGGCTCGGATTCACCCCTCCACTTT	CASSSPEGSDSPLHF
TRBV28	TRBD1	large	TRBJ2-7	TGTGCCGGTTCCCCTGACAGGGGGGGCTACGAGCAGTACTTC	CAGSPDRGGYEQYF
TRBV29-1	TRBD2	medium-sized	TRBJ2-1	TGCAGCGTTGAGGGGGGGAACTACAATGAGCAGTTCTTC	CSVEGGNYNEQFF
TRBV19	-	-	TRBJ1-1	TGTGCCAGTAGTGCCCAGGGATTGAACACTGAAGCTTTCTTT	CASSAQGLNTEAFF
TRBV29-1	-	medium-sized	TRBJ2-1	TGCAGCGGGATCGACGAAAACAATGAGCAGTTCTTC	CSGIDENNEQFF
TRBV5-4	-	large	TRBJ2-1	TGTGCCAGCAGCTTACTGGACAATGAGCAGTTCTTC	CASSLLDNEQFF